These 5 T cell receptor beta chains came from one sample sequenced in a study of T-cell memory formation after mild COVID-19 (dated by TCRdb to about 2021). The library was made by 5' RACE. TCRdb lists the instrument as Illumina NovaSeq 6000. In TCRdb, the public reads were trimmed at Q25 with fastp and aligned with MiXCR, with productive beta chains retained. Identical CDR3 proteins give one entry, which carries the most common genes and DNA. Counted in this sample were fewer than 650,000 distinct CDR3 sequences; 15% to 20% of them appeared once. The biggest ten clones account for less than 10% of the sample. Sequencing input: PBMCs or a T cell subset sorted from them (not recorded which). All receptors come from an adult woman who had mild COVID-19 (a few samples of this study predate the infection). The sample titles of this study are shuffled in the database, so cell type and time point are left out; the donor was told from shared clones.

This clonotype was picked up many times. The chain links TRBV20-1 to TRBJ2-1; the D is unclear. CDR3 length equals 11 residues. Deletions cut 5 bases from V and 4 bases from J, with 6 bases between. Germline V lookup: CDR1 DFQATT, CDR2 SNEGSKA (reference sequence). The CDR3 protein is CSAAIYNEQFF. DNA of the CDR3: TGCAGTGCTGCCATTTACAATGAGCAGTTCTTC.

This clonotype showed up just a few times. The V and J genes are TRBV12-3 or TRBV12-4 and TRBJ2-7; D is uncertain. Trimming left V 3 bases short and J 6 bases short, with 15 bases between. The CDR3 loop spans 14 amino acids. CDR3 residues: CASSLQVNSLEQYF. As DNA, the CDR3 is TGTGCCAGCAGTTTGCAGGTTAACAGTCTCGAGCAGTACTTC.

This clonotype occurred a few times. This chain links TRBV5-1 with TRBJ2-6; weak D call: TRBD1 (6 bases). Germline V CDR1 and CDR2: SGHRS, YFSETQ. Trimming pared 0 bases from V and 0 bases from J, leaving 19 bases between. The CDR3 is 20 amino acids. The CDR3 bases are TGCGCCAGCAGCTTGGATGGGGGCCCCACCAAAAGCTCTGGGGCCAACGTCCTGACTTTC. Its protein product is CASSLDGGPTKSSGANVLTF.

There are many counts of this clonotype. The V call is TRBV7-2, the J call TRBJ2-7; the D is unclear. With 1 base removed from V and 0 bases from J, the gap between germline ends came to 10 bases. The CDR3 is 15 amino acids. CDR1 and CDR2 from the germline V gene are SGHTA and FQGNSA. This CDR3 is CASSLGLGSSYEQYF. The CDR3 bases are TGTGCCAGCAGCTTAGGTCTCGGATCCTCCTACGAGCAGTACTTC.

This clonotype occurred many times. This CDR3 is CASSLGQGASGLDVTGELFF. The CDR3 region has the DNA TGTGCCAGCAGCCTTGGACAGGGGGCGTCGGGACTAGATGTCACCGGGGAGCTGTTTTTT. The chain is built from TRBV7-2 and TRBJ2-2; TRBD1 matches 11 bases. CDR1 and CDR2 from the germline V gene are SGHTA and FQGNSA. This CDR3 comprises 20 residues. Unmatched junction bases numbered 18, after V lost 5 bases and J lost 4 bases.